What follows are 18 T cell receptor beta chains derived from one specimen sequenced in a study of T cell repertoires in cytomegalovirus infection. TCRdb processed the reads anew with MiXCR; each CDR3 protein has one entry. The table includes about 160,000 distinct CDR3 sequences, less than 25% detected once. These receptors' targets are unknown. The source material was CD8+ T cells from cultured PBMCs, sampled from culture after CMV antigen stimulation. These receptors were taken from a human donor in good health (CMV status not recorded). Some clones in this sample may be carry-over from other donors' samples.

V usage is TRBV19 and J usage is TRBJ1-1, with TRBD1 as a possible D gene (6 bases). The length of the CDR3 is 14 residues. CDR1 and CDR2 from the germline V gene are LNHDA and SQIVND (reference sequence). Trimming stripped 7 bases from V and 0 bases from J, with 12 bases between. The CDR3 loop is CASNPRGLNTEAFF. The DNA for the CDR3 is TGTGCCAGTAACCCCAGGGGCCTGAACACTGAAGCTTTCTTT. The variable domain in full, with the rest retrieved from reference TRBV19 and TRBJ1-1, is DGGITQSPKYLFRKEGQNVTLSCEQNLNHDAMYWYRQDPGQGLRLIYYSQIVNDFQKGDIAEGYSVSREKKESFPLTVTSAQKNPTAFYLCASNPRGLNTEAFFGQGTRLTVV.

This chain's CDR3 is CATPITSAGARPGNTEAFF. The DNA for the CDR3 is TGTGCCACCCCCATCACTAGTGCGGGTGCTCGGCCTGGGAACACTGAAGCTTTCTTT. The chain carries TRBV7-9 and TRBJ1-1, with D unclear. V gave up 10 bases and J gave up 1 base, with 31 bases separating them. Germline CDR1 is SEHNR and CDR2 is FQNEAQ (reference sequence). This CDR3 has 19 residues.

The CDR3 DNA sequence: TGTGCCAGCAGTGAACAGGCCTCGAACACCGGGGAGCTGTTTTTT. This codes for CASSEQASNTGELFF. This chain uses TRBV6-5 with TRBJ2-2; D is possibly TRBD1 (5 bases). Per the germline V gene, CDR1 is MNHEY and CDR2 is SVGAGI. The CDR3 covers 15 residues. V was pared by 5 bases and J by 0 bases, with 10 bases between.

The chain joins TRBV27 to TRBJ2-7; 12 bases agree with TRBD2. This CDR3 is built from 17 residues. With 5 bases clipped from V and 4 bases from J, the junction kept 12 bases outside the gene matches. Germline CDR1 reads MNHEY; CDR2 reads SMNVEV (reference sequence). CDR3 protein: CASSLTLGLAGPYEQYF. As DNA, the CDR3 is TGTGCCAGCAGTCTAACCCTGGGACTAGCGGGTCCATACGAGCAGTACTTC.

This rearrangement joins TRBV7-3 to TRBJ1-2; 7 positions match TRBD1. The length of the CDR3 is 17 residues. Germline V gene data show CDR1 as SGHTA and CDR2 as FQGTGA. Trimming cost V 3 bases and J 2 bases; bases outside gene matches: 12. The CDR3 DNA reads as TGTGCCAGCAGCTTCAAGGTTTCACCGACAGGGAACTATGGCTACACCTTC. Protein sequence: CASSFKVSPTGNYGYTF.

This sequence joins TRBV7-9 and TRBJ2-5, with TRBD1 matching 9 bases. The CDR3 contains 16 residues. CDR1 is SEHNR, CDR2 FQNEAQ, per germline (reference sequence). V gave up 5 bases and J gave up 5 bases; unmatched junction bases: 12. In DNA form, the CDR3 reads TGTGCCAGCAGCAATCTTACCCCCGGGACAGGGGAGACCCAGTACTTC. This sequence encodes CASSNLTPGTGETQYF.

The gene calls are TRBV29-1 and TRBJ1-2; 8 nucleotides align to TRBD1. In germline, CDR1 is SQVTM, CDR2 ANQGSEA. Trimming at V came to 0 bases and at J to 13 bases, leaving 7 bases not matched to a gene. The CDR3 contains 12 residues. CDR3 nucleotides: TGCAGCGTTGAAGACCGGACAGGGAAAGGCACCTTC. Amino acid sequence: CSVEDRTGKGTF.

The rearrangement joins TRBV7-9 to TRBJ1-5, with 8 bases lining up with TRBD1. J was trimmed by 0 bases and V by 5 bases; bases with no gene match: 12. Germline CDR1 reads SEHNR; CDR2 reads FQNEAQ (reference sequence). The CDR3 is made up of 18 amino acids. CDR3 DNA: TGTGCCAGCAGCCCCGAGGCCGGGGACAGGTATAGCAATCAGCCCCAGCATTTT. Its protein is CASSPEAGDRYSNQPQHF. Full variable domain (rest looked up from reference TRBV7-9 and TRBJ1-5): DTGVSQNPRHKITKRGQNVTFRCDPISEHNRLYWYRQTLGQGPEFLTYFQNEAQLEKSRLLSDRFSAERPKGSFSTLEIQRTEQGDSAMYLCASSPEAGDRYSNQPQHFGDGTRLSIL.

This clonotype was seen more than once but under ten times. The chain recombines TRBV6-1 with TRBJ2-1, with 14 bases aligning to TRBD2. Trimming took 6 bases from V and 6 from J; bases not matched to a gene: 13. The germline gives CDR1 MNHNS, CDR2 SASEGT. The CDR3 length is 18 residues. The CDR3 spells CASRVGLAGALLTNEQFF. The DNA for the CDR3 is TGTGCCAGCAGGGTGGGACTAGCGGGGGCTCTGCTAACCAATGAGCAGTTCTTC.

This chain connects TRBV7-9 to TRBJ2-2; the D gene is possibly TRBD2 (5 bases). The V gene's germline CDR1 is SEHNR and CDR2 FQNEAQ (reference sequence). The CDR3 spans 12 residues. The ends were cut back, 4 bases at V and 7 bases at J, with 7 bases in the middle. The CDR3, as DNA: TGTGCCAGCAGCTCCGGGGTCGGGGAGCTGTTTTTT. Translating gives CASSSGVGELFF. Full variable domain (outside the CDR3, taken from reference TRBV7-9 and TRBJ2-2): DTGVSQNPRHKITKRGQNVTFRCDPISEHNRLYWYRQTLGQGPEFLTYFQNEAQLEKSRLLSDRFSAERPKGSFSTLEIQRTEQGDSAMYLCASSSGVGELFFGEGSRLTVL.

The J gene is TRBJ1-5, the V gene TRBV28; 9 nucleotides align to TRBD1. The ends lost 5 bases at V and 6 bases at J; junction bases unmatched: 5. The germline V gene encodes CDR1 MDHEN and CDR2 SYDVKM. This CDR3 comprises 14 residues. The CDR3 reads CASSLQGAVQPQHF. CDR3 coding DNA: TGTGCCAGCAGTCTACAGGGGGCCGTTCAGCCCCAGCATTTT.

Remarks on this clonotype: One end of the junction varies from germline; a read error may be responsible. J is TRBJ2-5 and V is TRBV4-1; no definite D call. Germline V gene sequence: CDR1 MGHRA, CDR2 YSYEKL. The CDR3 sequence is 16 residues long. CDR3 bases: TGTGCCAGCAGCCAAGATTTTAATGGGATCCAAGAGACCCAGTACTTC. This codes for CASSQDFNGIQETQYF.

V gene TRBV7-4 combines with J gene TRBJ2-1; 11 bases agree with TRBD2. The V gene end was trimmed by 0 bases and the J gene end by 2 bases; junction bases not matched to a gene: 6. The CDR3 covers 18 residues. In germline, CDR1 is SGHVT, CDR2 SQSDAQ. The chain's CDR3 is CASSLAGSGRGPYNEQFF. The CDR3 DNA sequence: TGTGCCAGCAGCTTAGCCGGTAGCGGGAGGGGGCCCTACAATGAGCAGTTCTTC.

This clonotype was counted only a few times. The chain joins TRBV19 to TRBJ2-7; D call uncertain. The V end lost 0 bases, the J end lost 6 bases, and 12 bases lay between the germline ends. Germline V gene data show CDR1 as LNHDA and CDR2 as SQIVND (reference sequence). This CDR3 is built from 14 residues. The CDR3 loop is CASSIDLLGGEQYF. DNA for the CDR3: TGTGCCAGTAGTATAGATCTTTTGGGTGGCGAGCAGTACTTC. Complete variable domain (other parts from reference TRBV19 and TRBJ2-7): DGGITQSPKYLFRKEGQNVTLSCEQNLNHDAMYWYRQDPGQGLRLIYYSQIVNDFQKGDIAEGYSVSREKKESFPLTVTSAQKNPTAFYLCASSIDLLGGEQYFGPGTRLTVT.

This clonotype was observed a handful of times. The V call is TRBV9, the J call TRBJ1-2; no clear D. Trimming pared 3 bases from V and 8 bases from J, leaving 5 bases between. The CDR3 runs 10 residues. Germline V CDR1 and CDR2: SGDLS, YYNGEE. CDR3 residues: CASSGRGYTF. CDR3 in DNA: TGTGCCAGCAGCGGCAGAGGCTACACCTTC.

This clonotype was counted between two and nine times. V is TRBV27 and J is TRBJ1-2; TRBD1 might be the D (5 bases). The CDR3 consists of 11 residues. Trimming removed 10 bases at V and 5 bases at J, with 11 bases between. The germline CDR1 and CDR2 sequences are MNHEY and SMNVEV (reference sequence). For the CDR3, the DNA is TGTGCCACCCAGGGACCATATGGCTACACCTTC. Protein sequence: CATQGPYGYTF.

V usage is TRBV5-1 and J usage is TRBJ2-1; 8 bases agree with TRBD2. CDR1 is SGHRS and CDR2 is YFSETQ in the germline V gene. This CDR3 spans 17 amino acids. With V trimmed by 4 bases and J by 0 bases, 9 bases remained unmatched. The CDR3 DNA is TGCGCCAGCAGCGGATTAACTAGCGGCTTCTCCTACAATGAGCAGTTCTTC. It yields the protein CASSGLTSGFSYNEQFF.

This clonotype was detected a few times. The chain is built from TRBV7-2 and TRBJ2-1, with 10 bases that match TRBD2. From germline, CDR1 is SGHTA and CDR2 FQGNSA. The trim removed 2 bases at V and 4 bases at J, leaving 5 bases unmatched. The CDR3 consists of 16 residues. The CDR3 spells CASSLSPSGGYNEQFF. DNA for the CDR3: TGTGCCAGCAGCTTATCCCCTAGCGGGGGATACAATGAGCAGTTCTTC.